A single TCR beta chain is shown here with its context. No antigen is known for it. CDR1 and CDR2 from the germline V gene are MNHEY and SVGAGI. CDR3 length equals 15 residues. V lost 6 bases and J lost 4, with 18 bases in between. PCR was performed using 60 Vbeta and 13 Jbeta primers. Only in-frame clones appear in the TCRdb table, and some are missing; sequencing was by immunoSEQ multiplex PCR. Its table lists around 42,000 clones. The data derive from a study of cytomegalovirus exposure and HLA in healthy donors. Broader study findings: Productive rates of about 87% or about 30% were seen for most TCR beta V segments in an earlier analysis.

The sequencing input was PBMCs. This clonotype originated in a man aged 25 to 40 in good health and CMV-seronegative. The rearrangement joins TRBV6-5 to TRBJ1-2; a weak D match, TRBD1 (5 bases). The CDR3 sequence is CASSVSTVDFYGYTF. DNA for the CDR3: TGTGCCAGCAGCGTCTCGACAGTAGATTTCTATGGCTACACCTTC.